A single sample is the source of the 22 T cell receptor beta chains below, sequenced in a study of vaccination and CD4 T cells after COVID-19. Sequencing of DNA taken from cultured CD4+ T cells relied on the Oncomine TCR Beta short-read assay. One entry per CDR3 protein results from TCRdb running MiXCR on the PCR reads. The sample lists approximately 7,600 distinct CDR3 sequences; 50% were seen once. For these receptors, no antigen is known. As to treatment: approximately 11-day PBMC culture with coronavirus spike peptide pools or control peptides (ViraFEST assay). One should note that the unexposed donor's CD4+ T cells were collected before the COVID-19 pandemic (2011-2018). Sequenced material: CD4+ T cells from blood, cultured in vitro. Receptors originate from a human donor in good health.

J is TRBJ1-2 and V is TRBV10-3; TRBD1 matches 7 bases. V lost 6 bases, J lost 0 bases, and 7 bases stayed unmatched. The CDR3 is made up of 15 amino acids. The germline V gene has CDR1 ENHRY and CDR2 SYGVKD. CDR3 coding DNA: TGTGCCATCAGGCCCGCGGGACAGACTAACTATGGCTACACCTTC. The encoded protein is CAIRPAGQTNYGYTF.

This sequence joins TRBV2 and TRBJ2-2, with D unresolved. Trimming removed 7 bases at V and 0 bases at J, with 12 bases between. There are 15 residues in the CDR3. Germline-derived CDR1 and CDR2 are SNHLY and FYNNEI. CDR3 protein: CASMGRLSNTGELFF. As DNA, the CDR3 is TGTGCCAGCATGGGCCGACTTTCGAACACCGGGGAGCTGTTTTTT.

The chain has TRBV19 and TRBJ1-5; 11 bases agree with TRBD1. Trimming cost V 7 bases and J 7 bases; bases outside gene matches: 6. The CDR3 extends over 14 amino acids. Germline V CDR1 and CDR2: LNHDA, SQIVND (reference sequence). CDR3 bases: TGTGCCAGTACCGGGACAGGGGGACGCCAGCCCCAGCATTTT. It codes for CASTGTGGRQPQHF. The variable domain in full, completed from reference TRBV19 and TRBJ1-5, reads DGGITQSPKYLFRKEGQNVTLSCEQNLNHDAMYWYRQDPGQGLRLIYYSQIVNDFQKGDIAEGYSVSREKKESFPLTVTSAQKNPTAFYLCASTGTGGRQPQHFGDGTRLSIL.

The V and J genes are TRBV7-2 and TRBJ2-5; D might be TRBD1 (6 bases). Germline loops: CDR1 SGHTA, CDR2 FQGNSA. The V end was cut by 3 bases, the J end by 1 base, with 12 bases between. The CDR3 totals 15 residues. CDR3 amino acids: CASSFRTALQETQYF. DNA for the CDR3: TGTGCCAGCAGCTTCCGGACAGCTCTCCAAGAGACCCAGTACTTC.

The chain couples TRBV20-1 to TRBJ2-3, with D perhaps matching TRBD2 (5 bases). This CDR3 is 11 amino acids long. The V and J ends lost 6 bases and 4 bases respectively, with 8 bases between them. CDR1 is DFQATT and CDR2 is SNEGSKA in the germline V gene (reference sequence). The CDR3 nucleotides read TGCAGTGCCCAAGCGGCAGATACGCAGTATTTT. Translation: CSAQAADTQYF.

The chain employs TRBV12-3 or TRBV12-4 and TRBJ1-1, with a possible D match to TRBD1 (6 bases). V was cut by 4 bases and J by 2 bases, with 8 bases left in between. The CDR3 length is 13 residues. CDR3: CASSSTGNTEAFF. In nucleotides, the CDR3 is TGTGCCAGCAGTTCGACAGGAAACACTGAAGCTTTCTTT.

V and J are TRBV19 and TRBJ1-1, with D perhaps TRBD1 (6 bases). There are 15 residues in the CDR3. Trimming removed 7 bases at V and 3 bases at J, with 18 bases between. CDR1 is LNHDA and CDR2 is SQIVND in the germline V gene (reference sequence). This chain's CDR3 is CASTASGGADTEAFF. The CDR3 bases are TGTGCCAGTACGGCTTCTGGGGGCGCCGACACTGAAGCTTTCTTT.

The chain combines TRBV25-1 with TRBJ2-5; TRBD1 is a possible D gene (6 bases). Trimming took off 3 bases at V and 5 bases at J, with 13 bases between the two ends. CDR1 is MGHDK and CDR2 is SYGVNS in the germline V gene. The CDR3 covers 14 residues. In DNA form, the CDR3 reads TGTGCCAGCAGTGAGTTTCAGGGGCGGGAGACCCAGTACTTC. Protein: CASSEFQGRETQYF.

This chain uses TRBV5-1 with TRBJ1-6, with 7 bases identical to TRBD1. Germline V gene data show CDR1 as SGHRS and CDR2 as YFSETQ. The CDR3 sequence is 16 residues long. The J segment lost 9 bases and the V segment lost 5 bases, leaving 14 bases of the junction unmatched. DNA of the CDR3: TGCGCCAGCAGGGAGGGGTACAGGGGCCATCGTTCACCCCTCCACTTT. Translation gives CASREGYRGHRSPLHF.

A remark on this clonotype: At one boundary the junction diverges from the germline segment, which might be a read error. This chain joins TRBV7-2 and TRBJ1-5; a possible D gene is TRBD1 (5 bases). CDR1 is SGHTA, CDR2 FQGNSA, per germline. The CDR3 consists of 14 residues. The CDR3 bases are TGTGCCAGCAACTTAGAGGCAGGGTGGCAGCCCCAGCATTTT. It codes for CASNLEAGWQPQHF.

This clonotype was seen only a few times. The CDR3 DNA follows: TGTGCCAGTACCCTGGACCGAACTAACTATGGCTACACCTTC. This gives the protein CASTLDRTNYGYTF. This chain connects TRBV19 to TRBJ1-2, with D uncertain. The CDR3 runs to 14 residues. CDR1 is LNHDA, CDR2 SQIVND, per germline (reference sequence). With 7 bases removed from V and 0 bases from J, the gap between germline ends came to 12 bases.

The V and J genes are TRBV28 and TRBJ1-1; D is possibly TRBD1 (6 bases). CDR3 length: 15 residues. The V gene's germline CDR1 is MDHEN and CDR2 SYDVKM. Trimming cost V 5 bases and J 6 bases, with 19 bases left between them. CDR3 sequence (DNA): TGTGCCAGCAGTCCCCCACAGGGAATGTTCGCTGAAGCTTTCTTT. As protein: CASSPPQGMFAEAFF.

V usage is TRBV9 and J usage is TRBJ2-5; 12 bases fit TRBD1. Germline-derived CDR1 and CDR2 are SGDLS and YYNGEE. The CDR3 has 16 amino acids. The trim removed 3 bases at V and 3 bases at J, leaving 6 bases unmatched. The CDR3 DNA sequence: TGTGCCAGCAGCGCCCGGGACAGGGGGCGAGAAGAGACCCAGTACTTC. Encoded protein: CASSARDRGREETQYF. The full variable domain, rest sourced from reference TRBV9 and TRBJ2-5, is DSGVTQTPKHLITATGQRVTLRCSPRSGDLSVYWYQQSLDQGLQFLIQYYNGEERAKGNILERFSAQQFPDLHSELNLSSLELGDSALYFCASSARDRGREETQYFGPGTRLLVL.

This chain links TRBV6-5 with TRBJ2-3; tentative D call: TRBD2 (5 bases). Germline assignment: CDR1 MNHEY and CDR2 SVGAGI. Trimming removed 0 bases from V and 3 bases from J, with 10 bases in between. The CDR3 runs 15 residues. The CDR3 DNA reads TGTGCCAGCAGTTACTCGGCCGGGGATACAGATACGCAGTATTTT. Protein product: CASSYSAGDTDTQYF.

This CDR3 reads CASSLSSRGGARGEQYF. CDR3 in DNA: TGTGCCAGCAGTTTATCGAGTAGGGGGGGGGCTAGGGGGGAGCAGTACTTC. The rearrangement links TRBV27 to TRBJ2-7; weak D call: TRBD2 (7 bases). The CDR3 contains 17 residues. Per germline, CDR1 MNHEY and CDR2 SMNVEV (reference sequence). The V and J ends lost 0 bases and 7 bases respectively, with 22 bases between them.

The chain combines TRBV20-1 with TRBJ2-1; the D is unclear. The CDR3 has 16 residues. The germline V gene has CDR1 DFQATT and CDR2 SNEGSKA (reference sequence). V was clipped by 0 bases and J by 6 bases, with 18 bases between them. The CDR3 DNA follows: TGCAGTGCTAGAGATCTGACCAGCCACTCGGGCAATGAGCAGTTCTTC. Translation gives CSARDLTSHSGNEQFF.

This clonotype was seen more than once but under ten times. The chain is built from TRBV30 and TRBJ1-2; 11 bases are shared with TRBD1. CDR1 GTSNPN and CDR2 SVGIG come from the germline V gene (reference sequence). The V and J ends lost 3 bases and 2 bases, in that order; junction bases with no gene match: 11. The CDR3 is 17 amino acids. The CDR3 loop reads CAWRLIWDRGENYGYTF. The CDR3 coding sequence is TGTGCCTGGAGACTAATCTGGGACAGGGGGGAGAACTATGGCTACACCTTC.

The J gene is TRBJ1-1, the V gene TRBV19, with D uncertain. Germline loops: CDR1 LNHDA, CDR2 SQIVND (reference sequence). Trimming cost V 7 bases and J 4 bases, with 19 bases left between them. This CDR3 has 15 amino acids. CDR3 amino acids: CASNWAPTLGTEAFF. CDR3 in DNA: TGTGCCAGTAACTGGGCCCCAACCCTGGGCACTGAAGCTTTCTTT.

The gene calls are TRBV6-2 or TRBV6-3 and TRBJ2-2, with D possibly being TRBD2 (6 bases). Germline V lookup: CDR1 MNHEY, CDR2 SVGEGT. This CDR3 spans 20 amino acids. The V gene lost 5 bases and the J gene lost 5 bases, with 30 bases spanning the gap. CDR3 coding DNA: TGTGCCAGCAGTAACATTCCCCCCCCCTTGATCGCGGGGCGGACCGGGGAGCTGTTTTTT. It yields the protein CASSNIPPPLIAGRTGELFF.

This chain uses TRBV6-2 or TRBV6-3 with TRBJ1-5; 9 bases are shared with TRBD1. CDR1 is MNHEY, CDR2 SVGEGT, per germline. The CDR3 is 17 amino acids. V trimming: 1 base; J trimming: 3 bases; junction bases outside the gene matches: 7. CDR3 nucleotide sequence: TGTGCCAGCAGTTACTTGCCGGGACAGGGAATCAATCAGCCCCAGCATTTT. As protein: CASSYLPGQGINQPQHF.

This clonotype came up a few times. This chain joins TRBV27 and TRBJ1-5, with a tentative D call TRBD1 (5 bases). Germline lookup yields CDR1 MNHEY and CDR2 SMNVEV (reference sequence). This CDR3 has 15 residues. V was shortened by 5 bases and J by 4 bases, with 15 bases between the two germline ends. The CDR3 DNA sequence: TGTGCCAGCAGTCCCACAGGAGGGAGGAATCAGCCCCAGCATTTT. It yields the protein CASSPTGGRNQPQHF.

This chain connects TRBV30 to TRBJ1-2; D uncertain. CDR3 length: 13 residues. V was trimmed by 7 bases and J by 3 bases, leaving 15 bases between them. Per the germline V gene, CDR1 is GTSNPN and CDR2 is SVGIG (reference sequence). This CDR3 reads CASQPRTDYGYTF. The CDR3 DNA is TGTGCCTCCCAGCCCCGGACGGACTATGGCTACACCTTC.